This entry describes one TCR beta chain. Between the trimmed V and J ends, which lost 4 bases and 2 bases, there was a span of 12 bases. There are 15 residues in the CDR3. CDR1 LNHNV and CDR2 YYDKDF come from the germline V gene (reference sequence). The entry originates in a study of cytomegalovirus exposure and HLA in healthy donors. Both 60 Vbeta primers and 13 Jbeta primers went into the PCR. TCRdb's copy holds only in-frame clones and misses some; the assay was immunoSEQ multiplex PCR. The table shows roughly 100,000 clones, with about 71% occurring only once. The TCR comes from a boy aged 5-17 years in good health and CMV-seronegative. The sequencing sample was made of PBMCs. The rearrangement uses TRBV15 and TRBJ2-1; D gene uncertain. Here the CDR3 reads CATSTPSAAYNEQFF. Here the CDR3 DNA reads TGTGCCACCAGCACCCCCAGCGCCGCCTACAATGAGCAGTTCTTC.